This TCR beta chain derives from a study of patients and donors after allogeneic stem cell transplantation. TCRdb itself ran the RT-PCR reads through MiXCR, one entry per CDR3 protein. The data contain roughly 41,000 distinct CDR3 sequences, 30% to 40% of them singletons. This clonotype was seen a few times. The CDR3 covers 13 residues. V lost 3 bases to trimming and J lost 0 bases, with 6 bases between them. The genes are TRBV12-3 or TRBV12-4 and TRBJ2-7; unclear D gene. The clonotype originates from a human donor who was either an allogeneic HSCT recipient or a stem cell or donor lymphocyte infusion donor (not recorded which). It is not recorded whose cells these are; they may come from a transplant donor. What was sequenced was blood, either unsorted or a sorted T cell fraction (not recorded which). DNA for the CDR3: TGTGCCAGCAGTTTGAGCGTCTCCTACGAGCAGTACTTC. Translating gives CASSLSVSYEQYF.